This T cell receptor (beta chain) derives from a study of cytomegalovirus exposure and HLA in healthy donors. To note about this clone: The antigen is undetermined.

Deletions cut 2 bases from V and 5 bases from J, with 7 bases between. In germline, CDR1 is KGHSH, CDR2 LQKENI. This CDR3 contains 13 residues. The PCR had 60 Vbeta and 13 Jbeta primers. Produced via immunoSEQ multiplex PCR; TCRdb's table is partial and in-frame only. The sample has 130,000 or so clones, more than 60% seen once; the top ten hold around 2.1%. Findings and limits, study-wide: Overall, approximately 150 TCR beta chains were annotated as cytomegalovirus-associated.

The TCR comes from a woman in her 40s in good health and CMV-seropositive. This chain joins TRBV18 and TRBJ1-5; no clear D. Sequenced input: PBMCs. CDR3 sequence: CASSPMRDQPQHF. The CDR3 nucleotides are TGTGCCAGCTCACCAATGAGGGATCAGCCCCAGCATTTT.